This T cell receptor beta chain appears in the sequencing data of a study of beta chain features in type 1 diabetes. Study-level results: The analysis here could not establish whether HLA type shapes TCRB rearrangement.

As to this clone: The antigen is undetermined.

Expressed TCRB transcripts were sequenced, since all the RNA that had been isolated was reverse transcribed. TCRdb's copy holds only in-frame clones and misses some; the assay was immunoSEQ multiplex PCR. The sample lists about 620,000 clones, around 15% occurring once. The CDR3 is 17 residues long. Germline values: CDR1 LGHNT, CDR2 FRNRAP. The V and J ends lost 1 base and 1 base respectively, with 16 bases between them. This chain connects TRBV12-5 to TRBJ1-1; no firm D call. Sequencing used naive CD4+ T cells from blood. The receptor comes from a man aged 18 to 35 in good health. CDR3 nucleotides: TGTGCTAGTGGTTTGGCGCAGTATCAAGCCTCGAACACTGAAGCTTTCTTT. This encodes CASGLAQYQASNTEAFF.